This T cell receptor beta chain was retrieved from a study of T cells in Graves' hyperthyroidism and ophthalmopathy. Study context: Blood from the periphery was taken at initial diagnosis, before any treatment. General observations from the study: Most expanded thyroid clonotypes above 0.001 recurred in blood.

The CDR3 runs 13 residues. The germline V gene encodes CDR1 SGHTA and CDR2 FQGTGA. With respect to this clonotype: Its target is unknown. A junction end diverges from the germline sequence, so it may reflect a read error.

Amplification of TCR beta CDR3 regions used RNA as the template. When the TCR CDR3 underwent first-round RT-PCR, the HTBI primer set was used. Each CDR3 protein is one row after TCRdb ran MiXCR on the multiplex PCR reads. Here the sample spans hundreds of thousands of distinct CDR3 sequences, more than 12% being singletons. Any patient presenting with uncontrolled infection, other autoimmune disease, pregnancy or lactation was left out. The sample consisted of blood. The chain joins TRBV7-3 to TRBJ2-5; D gene unclear. The receptor was isolated from a woman aged 45-65 years with Graves' ophthalmopathy. The CDR3 here is CASGLSVQETQYF. In DNA form, the CDR3 reads TGTGCCAGCGGCTTATCGGTCCAAGAGACCCAGTACTTC.